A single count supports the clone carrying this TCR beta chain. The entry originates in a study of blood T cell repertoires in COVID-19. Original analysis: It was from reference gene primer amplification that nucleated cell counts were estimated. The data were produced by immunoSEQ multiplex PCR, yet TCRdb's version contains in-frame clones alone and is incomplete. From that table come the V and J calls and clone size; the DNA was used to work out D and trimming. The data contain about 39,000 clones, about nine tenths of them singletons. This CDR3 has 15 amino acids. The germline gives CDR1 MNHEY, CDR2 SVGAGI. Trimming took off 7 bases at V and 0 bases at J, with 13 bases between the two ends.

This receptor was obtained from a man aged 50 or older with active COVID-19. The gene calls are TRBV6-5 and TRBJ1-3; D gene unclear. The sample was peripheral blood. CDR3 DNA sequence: TGTGCCAGCAAAGAATCAGTGTACTCTGGAAACACCATATATTTT. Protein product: CASKESVYSGNTIYF.